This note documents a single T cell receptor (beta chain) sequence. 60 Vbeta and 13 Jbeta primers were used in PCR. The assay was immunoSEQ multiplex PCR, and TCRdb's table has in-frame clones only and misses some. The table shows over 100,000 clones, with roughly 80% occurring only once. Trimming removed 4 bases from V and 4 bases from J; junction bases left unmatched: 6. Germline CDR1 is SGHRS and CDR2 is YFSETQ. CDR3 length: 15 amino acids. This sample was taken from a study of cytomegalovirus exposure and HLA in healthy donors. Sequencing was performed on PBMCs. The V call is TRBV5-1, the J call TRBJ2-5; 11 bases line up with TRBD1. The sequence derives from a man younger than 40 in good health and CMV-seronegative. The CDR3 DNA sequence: TGCGCCAGCAGCCCCGGACAGGGGGCCTCAGAGACCCAGTACTTC. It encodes CASSPGQGASETQYF.